These T cell receptor beta chains were read from a single sample in a study of blood T cell repertoires in COVID-19. The table came from immunoSEQ multiplex PCR; TCRdb's copy has only in-frame clones and leaves some out. The sample includes 150,000 to 200,000 clones, 70% to 80% of them seen just once. Specimen: peripheral blood. The source is a woman aged 45-59 years with active or convalescent COVID-19. The CDR3 runs from the conserved cysteine through the conserved F or W. The order of the fields is J gene, V gene, D gene, clone size, CDR3 protein, CDR3 DNA. A D gene is named only where the DNA matches it firmly. Some rows have no size entry. The others give once, few or many, or a class for an expanded clone.

>TRBJ1-5|TRBV18|TRBD1|NA
CASSLTGGSGQPQHF
TGTGCCAGCTCACTGACAGGGGGCAGTGGGCAGCCCCAGCATTTT
>TRBJ2-6|TRBV7-2|TRBD1|NA
CASSPTGTAHSGANVLTF
TGTGCCAGCAGCCCGACAGGGACCGCCCACTCTGGGGCCAACGTCCTGACTTTC
>TRBJ1-2|TRBV12-5|TRBD1|few
CASGSDPGTANYGYTF
TGTGCTAGTGGTTCTGACCCCGGGACAGCGAACTATGGCTACACCTTC
>TRBJ1-5|TRBV30|TRBD1|NA
CAWSVTRGRFGGPQHF
TGTGCCTGGAGTGTAACCAGGGGGCGGTTTGGGGGGCCCCAGCATTTT
>TRBJ2-3|TRBV3-1/TRBV3-2|TRBD2|NA
CASSQGGSGDSTDTQYF
TGTGCCAGCAGCCAGGGGGGTAGCGGGGATAGCACAGATACGCAGTATTTT
>TRBJ2-7|TRBV7-2|NA|NA
CASSLAAGAGEQYF
TGTGCCAGCAGCTTAGCGGCAGGGGCCGGCGAGCAGTACTTC
>TRBJ1-1|TRBV15|NA|few
CATGNTEAFF
TGTGCCACCGGCAACACTGAAGCTTTCTTT
>TRBJ1-1|TRBV6-5|TRBD1|NA
CASTKDRGVNTEAFF
TGTGCCAGCACCAAGGACAGGGGGGTTAACACTGAAGCTTTCTTT
>TRBJ2-5|TRBV7-2|TRBD2|NA
CASSLGGGAGGLETQYF
TGTGCCAGCAGCTTAGGAGGCGGAGCGGGGGGCCTGGAGACCCAGTACTTC
>TRBJ2-5|TRBV27|NA|NA
CASSTLAVGETQYF
TGTGCCAGCAGCACCTTAGCCGTGGGAGAGACCCAGTACTTC
>TRBJ1-1|TRBV14|NA|NA
CASRGVQGKSTEAFF
TGTGCCAGCAGAGGGGTACAGGGCAAGTCCACTGAAGCTTTCTTT
>TRBJ2-2|TRBV5-1|TRBD2|NA
CASSLGGLAGGSTGELFF
TGCGCCAGCAGCTTGGGAGGACTAGCGGGGGGCTCCACCGGGGAGCTGTTTTTT
>TRBJ2-1|TRBV5-1|TRBD2|NA
CASRLAGVIDEQFF
TGCGCCAGCAGACTAGCGGGAGTCATCGATGAGCAGTTCTTC
>TRBJ2-7|TRBV6-5|NA|NA
CASSQGPDYEQYF
TGTGCCAGCAGCCAGGGTCCCGACTACGAGCAGTACTTC
>TRBJ2-2|TRBV9|NA|once
CASSPQGASNTGELFF
TGTGCCAGCAGCCCCCAAGGAGCATCGAACACCGGGGAGCTGTTTTTT
>TRBJ1-5|TRBV27|NA|many
CASSGAWAEGHGSQHF
TGTGCCAGCAGTGGTGCCTGGGCGGAGGGTCATGGGTCCCAGCATTTT
>TRBJ2-6|TRBV7-6|NA|NA
CASSPRVSGANVLTF
TGTGCCAGTAGCCCCAGGGTCTCTGGGGCCAACGTCCTGACTTTC
>TRBJ1-5|TRBV28|NA|NA
CASSPGVLSNQPQHF
TGTGCCAGCAGCCCAGGGGTGTTGAGCAATCAGCCCCAGCATTTT
>TRBJ1-6|TRBV5-6|NA|NA
CASSPVGGNSPLHF
TGTGCCAGCAGCCCGGTAGGGGGTAATTCACCCCTCCACTTT
>TRBJ2-6|TRBV6-5|NA|NA
CASSYLGPSGANVLTF
TGTGCCAGCAGTTACTTGGGCCCCTCTGGGGCCAACGTCCTGACTTTC
>TRBJ2-2|TRBV7-2|NA|NA
CASSFRGTGELFF
TGTGCCAGCAGCTTCCGAGGGACCGGGGAGCTGTTTTTT
>TRBJ1-4|TRBV7-2|NA|NA
CASSLARVANEKLFF
TGTGCCAGCAGCTTAGCCAGGGTCGCTAATGAAAAACTGTTTTTT
>TRBJ1-1|TRBV30|TRBD1|many
CAWGTARTEAFF
TGTGCCTGGGGGACAGCGAGGACTGAAGCTTTCTTT
>TRBJ2-5|TRBV29-1|NA|NA
CSVGSPSVVGETQYF
TGCAGCGTTGGATCTCCTAGCGTGGTCGGAGAGACCCAGTACTTC
>TRBJ2-5|TRBV5-4|NA|few
CASSYRAGEETQYF
TGTGCCAGCAGCTACCGGGCCGGGGAAGAGACCCAGTACTTC
>TRBJ1-5|TRBV4-2|NA|NA
CASSSEQFADQPQHF
TGTGCCAGCAGTTCTGAACAGTTCGCCGATCAGCCCCAGCATTTT
>TRBJ1-6|TRBV7-3|NA|NA
CASSFVFNSPLHF
TGTGCCAGCAGCTTCGTCTTTAATTCACCCCTCCACTTT